This entry lists 8 T cell receptor beta chains sequenced from one sample in a study of Tregs in tolerant kidney transplant recipients (dated by TCRdb to the late 2010s). Libraries came from the immunoSEQ multiplex PCR assay. The table was pulled from immuneACCESS by TCRdb, which kept in-frame rearrangements only. Such tables lose some clones; where checked, under half of the loss comes from unresolved V genes, and the rest has no known cause. Across this sample there are hundreds of thousands of clones, with about 80% seen only once. Of the sample, about 0.68% is held by the ten largest clones. Specimen: CD4+ T cells from blood. The receptors shown here come from a human donor in good health.

CDR3 loop: CASSEAGTASSNYGYTF. The CDR3, as DNA: TGTGCCAGCAGTGAAGCCGGGACAGCCAGTTCTAACTATGGCTACACCTTC. The V gene is TRBV6-1, the J gene TRBJ1-2, with 7 bases fitting TRBD1. V was clipped by 0 bases and J by 0 bases; unmatched bases: 7. In germline, CDR1 is MNHNS, CDR2 SASEGT. This CDR3 is 17 amino acids long.

The table lists this clone with a count of one. The chain links TRBV14 to TRBJ2-3, with 9 nucleotides matching TRBD2. This CDR3 is 16 amino acids long. Germline lookup yields CDR1 SGHDN and CDR2 FVKESK. V lost 1 base to trimming and J lost 3 bases; unmatched junction nucleotides: 5. CDR3 sequence reads: CASSQVMGLATDTQYF. CDR3 nucleotides: TGTGCCAGCAGCCAAGTCATGGGACTAGCAACAGATACGCAGTATTTT.

The V gene is TRBV6-1, the J gene TRBJ2-7, with D perhaps matching TRBD1 (5 bases). V was shortened by 2 bases and J by 2 bases, with 13 bases between the two germline ends. Germline-derived CDR1 and CDR2 are MNHNS and SASEGT. The CDR3 contains 15 residues. CDR3 DNA: TGTGCCAGCAGTGAATCTCTAAGGGGAACCTACGAGCAGTACTTC. Translating it yields CASSESLRGTYEQYF.

This clone was observed a few times. The rearrangement links TRBV10-3 to TRBJ1-5, with D maybe TRBD1 (6 bases). Trimming stripped 1 base from V and 0 bases from J, with 10 bases between. Germline CDR1 and CDR2: ENHRY and SYGVKD. The CDR3 contains 16 residues. The CDR3 sequence is CAISELGGLSNQPQHF. The CDR3 nucleotides read TGTGCCATCAGTGAGTTGGGGGGGCTTAGCAATCAGCCCCAGCATTTT.

About this clone itself: The junction departs from the called germline gene at one end, perhaps through a read error. This rearrangement joins TRBV10-3 to TRBJ2-3; a possible D gene is TRBD1 (5 bases). Looked up from germline, CDR1 is ENHRY and CDR2 is SYGVKD. The CDR3 covers 10 residues. For the CDR3, the DNA is TGTGCCATCACCACAGGTACGCAGTATTTT. Encoded protein: CAITTGTQYF.

The chain carries TRBV19 and TRBJ2-2, with 7 bases that match TRBD1. V was clipped by 3 bases and J by 0 bases; unmatched bases: 4. Germline assignment: CDR1 LNHDA and CDR2 SQIVND (reference sequence). The length of the CDR3 is 16 residues. The CDR3 here is CASSIYGQANTGELFF. DNA for the CDR3: TGTGCCAGTAGTATTTACGGACAGGCGAACACCGGGGAGCTGTTTTTT.

This clone was seen only once. The chain uses TRBV6-6 and TRBJ1-1; D is undetermined. Germline V gene data show CDR1 as MNHNY and CDR2 as SVGAGI (reference sequence). The germline V and J ends were trimmed by 7 bases and 1 base, with 19 bases remaining between them. The CDR3 length is 16 residues. The CDR3 nucleotides read TGTGCCAGCATGGAGGTCTGGGCAGAGCAGAACACTGAAGCTTTCTTT. Protein product: CASMEVWAEQNTEAFF.

This chain connects TRBV7-2 to TRBJ1-2; D possibly corresponds to TRBD1 (5 bases). The V gene lost 5 bases and the J gene lost 4 bases, with 11 bases spanning the gap. The CDR3 extends over 13 amino acids. Germline CDR1 is SGHTA and CDR2 is FQGNSA. CDR3 DNA sequence: TGTGCCAGCAGCGCGGGCCAGGGCTATGGCTACACCTTC. Its protein is CASSAGQGYGYTF.